The sequence of this T cell receptor (beta chain) was determined in a study of blood T cell repertoires in COVID-19. In the authors' methods: Using reference gene primer amplification, nucleated cell counts were estimated. Produced via immunoSEQ multiplex PCR; TCRdb's table is partial and in-frame only. Clonal size and the V and J genes are those of that table, whereas D and trimming came from the DNA. The sample shows about 69,000 clones, around 91% of them seen only once. CDR1 SGHVS and CDR2 FQNEAQ come from the germline V gene. The CDR3 length is 16 residues. Between the trimmed V and J ends, which lost 4 bases and 0 bases, there was a span of 10 bases.

The sequence derives from a man between 50 and 59 years old with acute or convalescent COVID-19. This chain uses TRBV7-8 with TRBJ2-6, with D hard to call. Sequencing was carried out using peripheral blood. CDR3 sequence (DNA): TGTGCCAGCAGCTCCCAATGGCTCTCTGGGGCCAACGTCCTGACTTTC. Amino acids: CASSSQWLSGANVLTF.